What follows are 20 T cell receptor beta chains derived from one specimen sequenced in a study of blood T cell repertoires in COVID-19. The table came from immunoSEQ multiplex PCR; TCRdb's copy has only in-frame clones and leaves some out. Of about 140,000 clones in the sample, about 79% are singletons; the top ten hold around 2.9%. The sequenced sample was PBMCs or T cells enriched from blood (not recorded which). The receptor set was obtained from a woman aged 45-59 years who had recovered from COVID-19.

The rearrangement links TRBV5-8 to TRBJ2-1; 8 bases are a match to TRBD1. The V gene's germline CDR1 is SGHTS and CDR2 YDEGEE. The CDR3 length is 13 residues. Germline trimming cut 4 bases from V and 9 bases from J; bases unmatched to any gene: 6. CDR3 nucleotides: TGTGCCAGCAGCCCTTCAGGGGGCGGTGAGCAGTTCTTC. It yields the protein CASSPSGGGEQFF.

The chain combines TRBV4-2 with TRBJ2-7; D might be TRBD1 (5 bases). The germline CDR1 and CDR2 sequences are LGHNA and YNFKEQ. Deletions cut 3 bases from V and 3 bases from J, with 15 bases between. CDR3 length: 15 residues. The CDR3 DNA follows: TGTGCCAGCAGCCAGGGGCCTCCATCAATCTACGAGCAGTACTTC. Translated, it gives CASSQGPPSIYEQYF.

The genes are TRBV5-1 and TRBJ1-1; D gene uncertain. Between the trimmed V and J ends, which lost 1 base and 4 bases, there was a span of 14 bases. Germline V gene lookup returns CDR1 SGHRS and CDR2 YFSETQ. This CDR3 has 15 residues. CDR3 nucleotide sequence: TGCGCCAGCAGCTTGTCCGTTTCCGGAGGCACTGAAGCTTTCTTT. The encoded protein is CASSLSVSGGTEAFF. Full variable domain (outside the CDR3, taken from reference TRBV5-1 and TRBJ1-1): KAGVTQTPRYLIKTRGQQVTLSCSPISGHRSVSWYQQTPGQGLQFLFEYFSETQRNKGNFPGRFSGRQFSNSRSEMNVSTLELGDSALYLCASSLSVSGGTEAFFGQGTRLTVV.

V gene TRBV7-2 combines with J gene TRBJ2-7; 7 bases fit TRBD2. The trim removed 5 bases at V and 1 base at J, leaving 8 bases unmatched. Germline V gene data show CDR1 as SGHTA and CDR2 as FQGNSA. This CDR3 contains 15 residues. CDR3 loop: CASSKRWGGSYEQYF. The CDR3 bases are TGTGCCAGCAGCAAAAGGTGGGGGGGGTCCTACGAGCAGTACTTC.

The chain links TRBV28 to TRBJ1-2; D gene ambiguous. The CDR3 consists of 12 residues. The V and J ends lost 3 bases and 4 bases respectively, with 6 bases between them. CDR1 is MDHEN and CDR2 is SYDVKM in the germline V gene. CDR3 in amino acids: CASSFRGYGYTF. Written as DNA, the CDR3 is TGTGCCAGCAGTTTTCGAGGCTATGGCTACACCTTC.

As to this clone: The junction and the germline gene differ at one end; a read error may be behind it. The chain employs TRBV7-7 and TRBJ2-3, with TRBD2 identical over 10 bases. CDR3 size: 15 residues. CDR1 is SSHAT and CDR2 is FNYEAQ in the germline V gene (reference sequence). The CDR3 DNA sequence: TGTGCTAGCAGCTTAGGTAGCGGGGGGCCAGATACGCAGTATTTT. Amino acid sequence: CASSLGSGGPDTQYF.

This chain joins TRBV7-2 and TRBJ2-7; D remains ambiguous. In germline, CDR1 is SGHTA, CDR2 FQGNSA. Trimming took 4 bases from V and 1 from J, leaving 17 bases between them. The CDR3 has 16 amino acids. For the CDR3, the DNA is TGTGCCAGCAGCTCCCTTCTCCCGGTACGATCCTACGAGCAGTACTTC. Amino acid sequence: CASSSLLPVRSYEQYF.

The CDR3 protein is CASSYRGASKTQYF. CDR3 sequence (DNA): TGTGCCAGCAGCTACCGTGGGGCCTCAAAAACCCAGTACTTC. V gene TRBV7-6 combines with J gene TRBJ2-5; a weak D match, TRBD1 (5 bases). In germline, CDR1 is SGHVS, CDR2 FNYEAQ. The CDR3 has 14 amino acids. Trimming cost V 4 bases and J 8 bases, with 17 bases left between them.

CDR3 protein: CASSPGTSYGYTF. The CDR3 nucleotides are TGCGCCAGCAGCCCAGGGACATCTTATGGCTACACCTTC. V gene TRBV5-1 combines with J gene TRBJ1-2; D may be TRBD1 (6 bases). CDR1 SGHRS and CDR2 YFSETQ come from the germline V gene. The CDR3 is made up of 13 amino acids. The V end was cut by 4 bases, the J end by 5 bases, with 12 bases between.

The chain is built from TRBV28 and TRBJ2-7, with TRBD2 matching 7 bases. Germline V gene data show CDR1 as MDHEN and CDR2 as SYDVKM. The CDR3 has 14 amino acids. With 5 bases clipped from V and 5 bases from J, the junction kept 9 bases outside the gene matches. CDR3 sequence reads: CASSSSGRRNEQYF. The CDR3, as DNA: TGTGCCAGCAGTAGTAGCGGGCGCCGAAACGAGCAGTACTTC. Together with reference TRBV28 and TRBJ2-7, the CDR3 gives the full variable domain: DVKVTQSSRYLVKRTGEKVFLECVQDMDHENMFWYRQDPGLGLRLIYFSYDVKMKEKGDIPEGYSVSREKKERFSLILESASTNQTSMYLCASSSSGRRNEQYFGPGTRLTVT.

The V and J genes are TRBV3-1 (or the pseudogene TRBV3-2) and TRBJ2-1, with 7 bases identical to TRBD2. Losses at the gene ends were 3 bases for V and 1 base for J; bases not matched to a gene: 6. This CDR3 region has 16 residues. Germline V gene data show CDR1 as LGHDT and CDR2 as YNNKEL (reference sequence). The CDR3 loop is CASSHRGGGSYNEQFF. In DNA form, the CDR3 reads TGTGCCAGCAGCCACCGGGGCGGGGGTTCCTACAATGAGCAGTTCTTC.

The CDR3 coding sequence is TGTGCCAGCAGTGGGAGTAAATACGAGCAGTACTTC. Translated: CASSGSKYEQYF. The chain is built from TRBV2 and TRBJ2-7; unclear D gene. The CDR3 is 12 residues long. V dropped 4 bases and J dropped 4 bases, with 8 bases sitting between them. Germline values: CDR1 SNHLY, CDR2 FYNNEI.

The chain links TRBV6-5 to TRBJ2-7; TRBD2 agrees at 8 bases. V lost 10 bases to trimming and J lost 6 bases; unmatched junction nucleotides: 17. The length of the CDR3 is 15 residues. The germline gives CDR1 MNHEY, CDR2 SVGAGI. DNA for the CDR3: TGTGCCACCCAATCAGTTACTAGCGGCGGAGCCGAGCAGTACTTC. Amino acid sequence: CATQSVTSGGAEQYF.

This chain joins TRBV6-2 or TRBV6-3 and TRBJ2-7, with D perhaps TRBD1 (5 bases). The CDR3 is 16 residues long. Germline loops: CDR1 MNHEY, CDR2 SVGEGT. V lost 2 bases to trimming and J lost 0 bases, with 14 bases between them. In nucleotides, the CDR3 is TGTGCCAGCAGTTACCCCGAAGGGGTTTTCTCCTACGAGCAGTACTTC. Amino acid sequence: CASSYPEGVFSYEQYF.

This clone turned up a few times. The chain links TRBV6-5 to TRBJ1-5; 8 positions agree with TRBD1. Germline loops: CDR1 MNHEY, CDR2 SVGAGI. The CDR3 extends over 14 amino acids. V trimming: 5 bases; J trimming: 4 bases; junction bases outside the gene matches: 4. As DNA, the CDR3 is TGTGCCAGCAGTCGACAGGGGCCGAATCAGCCCCAGCATTTT. Its translation: CASSRQGPNQPQHF.

This clone was picked up a small number of times. The chain's CDR3 is CASSLQGSGGYTF. The CDR3 DNA reads as TGTGCCAGCAGCTTGCAGGGCTCGGGCGGCTACACCTTC. The V and J genes are TRBV5-6 and TRBJ1-2; D may be TRBD1 (5 bases). The germline CDR1 and CDR2 sequences are SGHDT and YYEEEE. Between the trimmed V and J ends, which lost 1 base and 8 bases, there was a span of 12 bases. The CDR3 loop spans 13 amino acids.

The chain employs TRBV6-1 and TRBJ1-4; D call uncertain. This CDR3 comprises 15 residues. V was shortened by 3 bases and J by 5 bases, with 13 bases between the two germline ends. Germline V gene data show CDR1 as MNHNS and CDR2 as SASEGT. CDR3 coding DNA: TGTGCCAGCAGTGATCCCTACAGTAACAATGAAAAACTGTTTTTT. Its translation: CASSDPYSNNEKLFF.

The J gene is TRBJ2-1, the V gene TRBV6-5, with a weak D call TRBD2 (5 bases). Germline CDR1 and CDR2: MNHEY and SVGAGI. Trimming took off 5 bases at V and 2 bases at J, with 13 bases between the two ends. The CDR3 totals 15 residues. CDR3: CASSPRAEAYNEQFF. The DNA for the CDR3 is TGTGCCAGCAGTCCTCGAGCGGAGGCCTACAATGAGCAGTTCTTC.

This chain links TRBV5-1 with TRBJ2-5; 7 nucleotides agree with TRBD2. The length of the CDR3 is 14 residues. CDR1 and CDR2 (germline): SGHRS, YFSETQ. V dropped 4 bases and J dropped 3; count of bases not matched to a gene: 6. CDR3: CASSPDRGEETQYF. CDR3 nucleotides: TGCGCCAGCAGCCCGGACCGGGGGGAAGAGACCCAGTACTTC.

The rearrangement uses TRBV13 and TRBJ1-5, with 8 bases matching TRBD1. The germline gives CDR1 PRHDT, CDR2 FYEKMQ (reference sequence). The V segment lost 0 bases and the J segment 6 bases; nucleotides outside the gene matches: 1. The CDR3 is made up of 14 amino acids. The CDR3 sequence: CASSLGTGAQPQHF. CDR3 nucleotides: TGTGCCAGCAGCTTAGGGACAGGGGCTCAGCCCCAGCATTTT.